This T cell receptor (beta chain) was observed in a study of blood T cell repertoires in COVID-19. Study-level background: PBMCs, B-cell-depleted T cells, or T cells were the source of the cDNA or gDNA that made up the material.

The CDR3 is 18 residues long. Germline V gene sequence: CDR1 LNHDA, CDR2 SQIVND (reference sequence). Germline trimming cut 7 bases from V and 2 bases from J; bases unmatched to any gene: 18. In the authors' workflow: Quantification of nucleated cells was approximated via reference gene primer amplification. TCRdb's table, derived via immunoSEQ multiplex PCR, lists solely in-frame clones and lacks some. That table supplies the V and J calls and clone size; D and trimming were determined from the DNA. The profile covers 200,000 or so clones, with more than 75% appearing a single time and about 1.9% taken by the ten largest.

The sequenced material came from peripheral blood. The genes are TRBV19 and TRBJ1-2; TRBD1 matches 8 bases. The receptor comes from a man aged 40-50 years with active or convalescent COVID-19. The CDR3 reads CASTAPLTGDLTNYGYTF. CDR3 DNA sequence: TGTGCCAGTACCGCACCGTTGACAGGGGACCTGACGAACTATGGCTACACCTTC.